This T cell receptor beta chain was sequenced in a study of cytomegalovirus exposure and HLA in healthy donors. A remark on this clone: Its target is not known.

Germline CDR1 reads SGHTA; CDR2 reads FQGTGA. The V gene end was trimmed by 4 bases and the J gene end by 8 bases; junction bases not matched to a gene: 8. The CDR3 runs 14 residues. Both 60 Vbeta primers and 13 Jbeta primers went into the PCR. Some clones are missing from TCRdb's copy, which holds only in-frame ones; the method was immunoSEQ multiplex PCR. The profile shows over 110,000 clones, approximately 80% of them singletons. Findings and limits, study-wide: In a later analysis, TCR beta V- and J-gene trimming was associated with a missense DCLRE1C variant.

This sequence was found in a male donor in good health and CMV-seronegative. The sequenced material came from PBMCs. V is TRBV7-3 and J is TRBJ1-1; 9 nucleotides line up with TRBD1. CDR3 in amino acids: CASSSNTGGAEAFF. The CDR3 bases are TGTGCCAGCAGCTCCAATACAGGGGGCGCCGAAGCTTTCTTT.